The present TCR beta chain was sequenced within a study of cytomegalovirus exposure and HLA in healthy donors. 13 Jbeta primers and 60 Vbeta primers were used for the PCR. Assay: immunoSEQ multiplex PCR; the TCRdb copy retains only in-frame clones and omits some. The repertoire holds 150,000 to 200,000 clones, with 80% as singletons. This CDR3 region has 17 residues. V was pared by 5 bases and J by 2 bases, with 10 bases of the junction left unmatched. From germline, CDR1 is MDHEN and CDR2 SYDVKM. The clonotype comes from a man aged 30 to 39 in good health and CMV-seropositive. The sequencing input was PBMCs. The chain is built from TRBV28 and TRBJ2-5; TRBD2 matches at 11 bases. The CDR3 sequence is CASSARGSGRVQETQYF. As DNA, the CDR3 is TGTGCCAGCAGTGCCCGTGGTAGCGGGAGGGTACAAGAGACCCAGTACTTC.